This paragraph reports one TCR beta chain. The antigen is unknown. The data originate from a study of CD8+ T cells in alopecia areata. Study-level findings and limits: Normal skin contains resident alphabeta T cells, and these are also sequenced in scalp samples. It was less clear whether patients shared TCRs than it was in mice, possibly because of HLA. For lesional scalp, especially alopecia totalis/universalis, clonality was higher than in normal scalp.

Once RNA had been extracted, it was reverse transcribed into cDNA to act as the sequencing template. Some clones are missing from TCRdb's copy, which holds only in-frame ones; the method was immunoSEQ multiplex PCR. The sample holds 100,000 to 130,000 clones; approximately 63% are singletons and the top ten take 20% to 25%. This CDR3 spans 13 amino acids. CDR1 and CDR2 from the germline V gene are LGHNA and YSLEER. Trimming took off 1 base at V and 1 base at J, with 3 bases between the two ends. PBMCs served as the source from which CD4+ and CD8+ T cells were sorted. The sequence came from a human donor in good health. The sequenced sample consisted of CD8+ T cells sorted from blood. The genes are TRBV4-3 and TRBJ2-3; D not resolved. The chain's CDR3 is CASSQAGTDTQYF. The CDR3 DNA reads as TGCGCCAGCAGCCAAGCTGGCACAGATACGCAGTATTTT.